The entry that follows covers one T cell receptor beta chain sequence. The antigen is not known. The data are from a study of beta chain features in type 1 diabetes. It was one heparinised blood draw, averaging about 110 mL, that each donor gave. The purity of all sorted populations exceeded 98%. Whole-study findings and limits: All four CD4+ subsets from Type 1 diabetes patients carried moderately but significantly shorter TCRB CDR3s.

All of the isolated RNA was reverse transcribed, so expressed TCRB transcripts were sequenced. TCRdb's copy holds only in-frame clones and misses some; the assay was immunoSEQ multiplex PCR. The profile shows 200,000 to 300,000 clones, around 21% of them singletons. The TCR sequence derives from a woman between 40 and 55 years old with type 1 diabetes. Source material: naive CD4+ T cells from blood.

The CDR3 here is CASSPIISGQGQETQYF. CDR3 coding DNA: TGCGCCAGCAGCCCAATCATCTCGGGACAGGGTCAAGAGACCCAGTACTTC. The rearrangement uses TRBV5-1 and TRBJ2-5; 9 positions match TRBD1. The ends lost 4 bases at V and 2 bases at J; junction bases unmatched: 12. Germline V gene lookup returns CDR1 SGHRS and CDR2 YFSETQ. The CDR3 has 17 amino acids.